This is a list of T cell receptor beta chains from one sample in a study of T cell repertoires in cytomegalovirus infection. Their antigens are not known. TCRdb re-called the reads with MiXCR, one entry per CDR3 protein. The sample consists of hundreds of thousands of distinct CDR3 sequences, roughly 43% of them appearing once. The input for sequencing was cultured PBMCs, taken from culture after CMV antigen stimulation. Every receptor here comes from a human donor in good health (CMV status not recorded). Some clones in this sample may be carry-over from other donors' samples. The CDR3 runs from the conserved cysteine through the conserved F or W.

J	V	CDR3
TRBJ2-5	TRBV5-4	CASSGITSGGQETQYF
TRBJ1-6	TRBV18	CASSPPANSPLHF
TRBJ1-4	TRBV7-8	CASSLLRNEKLFF
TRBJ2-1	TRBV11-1	CASSFGTSGPYNEQFF
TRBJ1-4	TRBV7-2	CASSLWTGGTGVKLFF
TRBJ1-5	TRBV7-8	CASSSSSYQPQHF
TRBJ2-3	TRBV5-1	CASSLNPPTSGRGQDTQYF
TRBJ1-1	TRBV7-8	CASSLSRVAFPGQGEAFF
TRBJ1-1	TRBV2	CASRARTEAFF
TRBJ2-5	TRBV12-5	CASGAGTVPDLTQYF
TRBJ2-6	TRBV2	CASDQGGANVLTF
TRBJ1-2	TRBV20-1	CSARDRDANYGYTF
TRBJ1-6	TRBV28	CASTGPVNSPLHF
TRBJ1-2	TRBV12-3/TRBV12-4	CASSFFRGPGYTF
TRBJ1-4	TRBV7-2	CASSFVSGGKLFF
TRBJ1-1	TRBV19	CASKWGTGMNTEAFF
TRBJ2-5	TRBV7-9	CASSLNRAGRGETQYF
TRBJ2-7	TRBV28	CASSLRVGTGGYTYEQYF
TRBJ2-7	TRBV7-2	CASSLPGQVQSYEQYF
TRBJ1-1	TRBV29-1	CSVAGDLNTEAFF
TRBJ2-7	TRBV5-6	CASSWTGGPSYEQYF
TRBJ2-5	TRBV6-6	CASQDPGGYETQYF
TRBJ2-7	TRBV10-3	CAISDRAGSSYEQYF
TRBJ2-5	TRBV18	CASSPGDRGEKTQYF
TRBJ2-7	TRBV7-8	CASSLDRGYYEQYF
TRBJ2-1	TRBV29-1	CSVESGTHRIF
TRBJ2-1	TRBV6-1	CASSGTSVSNNEQFF
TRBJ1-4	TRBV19	CASKGRESEKLFF
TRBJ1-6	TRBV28	CASSPSTARSMSYNSPLHF
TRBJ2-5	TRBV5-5	CASSFSGSPLGTQYF
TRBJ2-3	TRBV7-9	CASSKGRGDTQYF
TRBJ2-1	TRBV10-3	CAISVRHSAAGPARNEQFF
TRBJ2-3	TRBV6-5	CASSSGLAGLTSTDTQYF
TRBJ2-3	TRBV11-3	CASSLGREFTDTQYF
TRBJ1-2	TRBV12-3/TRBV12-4	CASSLGSIRGYTF
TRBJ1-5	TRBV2	CASSKTDLSNQPQHF
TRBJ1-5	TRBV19	CASSQGTLNQPQHF
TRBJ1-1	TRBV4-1	CASSHNRMNTEAFF
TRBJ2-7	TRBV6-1	CASSRDLLYEQYF
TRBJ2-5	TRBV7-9	CASGPQQETQYF
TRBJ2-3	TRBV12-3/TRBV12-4	CASSHNPGAGTTQYF
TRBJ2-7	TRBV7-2	CASTYREGITYEQYF
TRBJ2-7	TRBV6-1	CASSDTGTGLREQYF
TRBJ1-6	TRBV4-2	CASSQGGQNSPLHF
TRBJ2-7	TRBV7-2	CASSLGGALGVEQYF
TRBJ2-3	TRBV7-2	CASSWRAGDTQYF
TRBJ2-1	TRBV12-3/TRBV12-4	CASSPRDNNEQFF
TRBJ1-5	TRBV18	CASSPGAGQPQHF
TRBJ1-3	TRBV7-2	CASSLDREGNTIYF
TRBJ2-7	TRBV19	CASSIGGARAYEQYF
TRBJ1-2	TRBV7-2	CASSPRTVYGYTF
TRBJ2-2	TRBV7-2	CASSLGVTTGELFF
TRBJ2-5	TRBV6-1	CASSVRFQETQYF
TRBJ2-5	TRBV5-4	CARRFGLPLEETQYF